This note documents a single TCR beta chain sequence. This receptor's antigen is unknown. Qualities for individual bases were not recorded, and no much larger clone is one base off. Libraries were constructed by the immunoSEQ multiplex PCR assay. The multiplex PCR relied on a mix of 60 forward primers for TCR Vbeta segments and 13 reverse primers for TCR Jbeta segments. A multiplex PCR assay on genomic DNA amplified the CDR3 region of rearranged TCR beta genes. The amplified TCR beta libraries were sequenced on the Illumina HiSeq System as 87-base-pair reads. The study's own analysis went as follows. A later analysis tallied 80 million to 95 million unique TCR beta chains across the 600 to 700 repertoires, and about 12 million of those chains were shared by two or more donors. Raw reads were error-corrected and collapsed into unique sequences with a nearest-neighbor algorithm that merged closely related sequences to remove PCR and sequencing errors. V, D and J gene segments were assigned by aligning CDR3 sequences to IMGT reference sequences. For a sequence to be retained, a match of at least six nucleotides was required to both a V gene segment and a J gene segment. Rearrangements were classified as productive when the CDR3 lacked stop codons and remained in frame with V and J, and all other rearrangements were classified as non-productive. CDR3 was defined according to IMGT convention as the region running from the second conserved V-encoded cysteine to the conserved J-encoded phenylalanine. Sequences without an unambiguous match to a single V gene segment were excluded from the earlier analysis of about 640 of the donors. In an earlier analysis of approximately 590 of the donors, V segments were called functional above 56.7% productive rearrangements and were called segregating when the between-donor standard deviation exceeded 5%. A statistical classification framework was built for diagnosing cytomegalovirus status from the catalog of TCR beta chain sequences. A later analysis assigned V and J genes by comparing TCR nucleotide sequences with IMGT/GENE-DB human TR gene sequences. In a later analysis, CDR3 sequences and most-parsimonious VDJ recombination scenarios were assigned using the TCRdist pipeline. In a later analysis, every TCR beta chain was defined by the combination of its CDR3 amino acid sequence and its V-gene family, and reads without a unique V-gene family were dropped. A later analysis removed roughly 590 highly shared, low-generation-probability nucleotide sequences to deal with suspected cross-contamination and a sequencing artifact. For each public chain, a later analysis derived a clonal expansion index from normalized ranks of inferred template counts within each repertoire. In a later analysis, generation probabilities were computed using a VDJ recombination model fitted to out-of-frame rearrangements, and the results were checked against IGoR. In a later analysis, TCR-TCR, TCR-HLA and TCR-CMV co-occurrence was scored with hypergeometric tests, and a repertoire-size bias correction was applied to TCR pairs. A later analysis estimated false discovery rates by permuting HLA or CMV assignments 20 times. A later analysis grouped co-occurring TCRs with DBSCAN, adding TCRdist sequence similarity when clustering within HLA-allele-positive subsets. Repertoires with fewer than 30,000 or more than 120,000 public chains were left out of co-occurrence clustering, as were several repertoires with anomalous nucleotide sharing. TCRdb stores this immuneACCESS table with in-frame sequences only. Part of the clones is absent; in the studies checked, under half of the shortfall reflects unresolved V genes, and no reason is known for the rest. V and J calls and clone size follow that table, whereas D and trimming were derived from the DNA. This sample holds approximately 170,000 clones; approximately 62% were observed only once. The ten largest clones take up approximately 1.3% of the sample.

The data stem from a study of cytomegalovirus exposure and HLA in healthy donors (dated by TCRdb to about 2017). Turning to the overall study: In an earlier analysis of several hundred of the donors, 250 to 300 Gb of sequence data and some 120 million unique TCR beta sequences from about 180 million T cells were reported. An early release that covered some 630 HLA-typed donors contained about 300 gigabases of sequencing data and 70 million to 100 million unique TCR sequences. The genetic ancestry cluster associated with self-reported Caucasian donors included 70% to 85% of the 398 genotyped donors. The aim of the study was to test whether cataloging public T cell receptors could identify signatures of past pathogen exposure. The study profiled the T cell repertoires of about 640 subjects by immunosequencing and related them to cytomegalovirus serostatus. A separate validation cohort of roughly 130 different subjects was used in addition to the approximately 640-subject first cohort. To predict cytomegalovirus infection status, the study brought together high-throughput TCR immunosequencing, statistical association of individual TCRs with disease status, and machine learning. In a later analysis, previously published TCR beta repertoires from more than 500 donors were re-analyzed and high-resolution HLA genotyping was added so that TCR occurrence patterns could be studied. Rather than drawing on any new phenotypic data, the later analysis identified candidate immune exposures from TCR beta sequences and the way those sequences occurred across donors. An earlier analysis of 500 to 650 of the donors applied high-throughput TCR beta sequencing to assess whether each TCR beta V gene segment acted as functional or pseudogenic. Alongside the repertoire data, information on donor age, sex, ethnicity and CMV serostatus was compiled. In a later genetic analysis, genome-wide SNP genotypes for about 60% of the 666 donors were used, and that subset was treated as a discovery cohort. All discovery cohort repertoires had been generated on a single sequencing platform. HLA typing included class I and class II loci at four-digit resolution. Typing coverage differed by locus: A, B, C, DRB1 and DQB1 were typed in about 620-630 donors, DQA1 in approximately 520, DPA1 in roughly 590, and DPB1 in roughly 470. Because of strong linkage in the cohort, roughly five DR-DQ haplotypes were treated as single units for association and clustering. Across 300 to 500 genotyped donors of the cohort, an average of roughly 200,000 unique TCR beta nucleotide sequences per donor were sequenced, and about a sixth of those sequences were non-productive. Paper-wide results and their limitations: Several of the top co-occurrence clusters appeared to be linked to parvovirus B19, influenza, CMV and Epstein-Barr virus, according to a later analysis. Most CMV-associated TCR beta chains appeared to be HLA-restricted in a later analysis, and the HLA associations seemed to be driven largely by CMV exposure. Assigning TCR associations to individual alleles was difficult when HLA alleles, especially DR and DQ, strongly co-occurred. The cohort was sequenced for TCR beta chains only, and without alpha or paired-chain data the features that could be detected were limited. Three of the identified cytomegalovirus-associated TCR beta chains were confirmed in vitro to be specific for cytomegalovirus antigens. A later analysis found that TCR association rates varied across HLA loci, with DRB1 alleles showing the most associated TCRs and HLA-C alleles the fewest. In a later analysis, 16,951 TCR beta sequences were associated with specific HLA alleles at a false discovery rate of 0.05. A further reported finding was that TCR beta sequences accurately predicted the HLA-A and HLA-B alleles for most subjects in the first cohort. Correlated functional status among segregating V segments might be attributable to linkage disequilibrium, but an unknown experimental factor could not be ruled out. Fewer than 20 rarely observed V segments, including chromosome 9 orphons, were excluded from the earlier analysis of some 590 of the donors because counts were too low. In a later genetic analysis, a missense DCLRE1C variant was associated with V-gene and J-gene trimming of TCR beta chains, and the association was replicated in an independent cohort. In an earlier analysis of several hundred of the donors, most TCR beta V segments were observed in productive rearrangements about 90% or about 30% of the time, broadly matching IMGT annotations. A group of highly shared sequence variants was considered likely to be a technical artifact of the sequencing pipeline. The classifier was reported to diagnose cytomegalovirus status with high specificity and sensitivity in both the original and validation cohorts. According to a later genetic analysis, donors in an Asian-associated ancestry cluster had fewer N-insertions in productive TCRs than the approximately 630-donor mean. The only immune exposure information available for the cohort was CMV serostatus. A later analysis found that HLA-associated TCR beta chains were more clonally expanded and had lower generation probabilities than equally common non-associated chains. Because HLA typing was missing for some donors at each locus, association tests included only the typed subset. Roughly uniform sequencing depth across donors was assumed in presence/absence analyses, although this assumption may not hold. Most TCR sequences were observed very rarely across donors, whereas some public TCRs were present in many individuals. According to the authors, the approach could potentially be generalized to other disease states and immunological phenotypes. The study gave a list of about 150 TCR beta chains associated with cytomegalovirus.

The cohort comprised under 700 healthy bone marrow donors. All cohort members were sampled while nominally healthy, although unrecorded immune exposures were likely present. The donor was CMV seronegative and was included in the group of under 450 seronegative cohort members. Each donor provided a peripheral blood sample, and peripheral blood mononuclear cells were used for TCR beta sequencing. Genomic DNA was extracted from the blood cell samples with the Qiagen DNeasy Blood Extraction Kit. The sequence was obtained from a man aged 45-65 years in good health and CMV-seronegative. The sample consisted of PBMCs.

CDR3 sequence: CASSLTGLNTEAFF. The nucleotide sequence is TGTGCCAGCAGCTTAACAGGGCTGAACACTGAAGCTTTCTTT. This chain joins TRBV7-9 to TRBJ1-1, and the D gene may be TRBD1, 6 bases matching. The CDR3 numbers 14 residues from cysteine through phenylalanine. Only the CDR3 region is kept as DNA, spanning 42 bases read in frame from base 1. Taken from the germline V gene (reference sequence), the CDR1 and CDR2 loops are SEHNR and FQNEAQ. Trimming costs V 2 bases and J 0 bases, and their ends lie 7 bases apart.